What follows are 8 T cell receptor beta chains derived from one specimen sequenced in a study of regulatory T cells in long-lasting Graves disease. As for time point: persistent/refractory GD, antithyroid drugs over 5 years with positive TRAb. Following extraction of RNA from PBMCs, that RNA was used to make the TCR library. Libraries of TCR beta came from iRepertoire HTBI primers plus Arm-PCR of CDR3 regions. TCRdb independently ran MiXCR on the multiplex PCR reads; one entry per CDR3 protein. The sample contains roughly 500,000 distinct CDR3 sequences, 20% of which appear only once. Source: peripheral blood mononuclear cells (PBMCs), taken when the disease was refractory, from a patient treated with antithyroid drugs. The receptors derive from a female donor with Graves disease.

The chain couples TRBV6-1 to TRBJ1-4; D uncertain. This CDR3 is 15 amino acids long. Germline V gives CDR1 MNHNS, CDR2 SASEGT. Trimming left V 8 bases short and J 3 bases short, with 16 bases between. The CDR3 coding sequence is TGTGCCAGCGGAACCTTCGGGGTAGCTAATGAAAAACTGTTTTTT. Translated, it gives CASGTFGVANEKLFF.

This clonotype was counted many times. CDR3 coding DNA: TGTGCCAGCACCCTGGACAGGGGCTACGAGCAGTACTTC. This codes for CASTLDRGYEQYF. The chain carries TRBV28 and TRBJ2-7; 9 bases map to TRBD1. The germline V gene has CDR1 MDHEN and CDR2 SYDVKM. The V segment lost 7 bases and the J segment 3 bases; nucleotides outside the gene matches: 4. The CDR3 extends over 13 amino acids.

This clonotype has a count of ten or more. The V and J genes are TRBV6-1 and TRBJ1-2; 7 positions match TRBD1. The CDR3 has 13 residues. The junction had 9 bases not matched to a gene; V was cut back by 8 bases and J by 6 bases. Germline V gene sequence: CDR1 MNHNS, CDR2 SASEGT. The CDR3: CASREWDSHGYTF. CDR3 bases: TGTGCCAGCCGGGAATGGGACAGCCATGGCTACACCTTC.

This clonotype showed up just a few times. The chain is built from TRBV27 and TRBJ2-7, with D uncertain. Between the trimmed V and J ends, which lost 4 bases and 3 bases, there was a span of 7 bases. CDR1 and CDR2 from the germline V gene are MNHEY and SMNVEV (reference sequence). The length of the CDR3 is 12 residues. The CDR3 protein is CASSSPYYEQYF. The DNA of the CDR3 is TGTGCCAGCAGTTCCCCCTACTACGAGCAGTACTTC.

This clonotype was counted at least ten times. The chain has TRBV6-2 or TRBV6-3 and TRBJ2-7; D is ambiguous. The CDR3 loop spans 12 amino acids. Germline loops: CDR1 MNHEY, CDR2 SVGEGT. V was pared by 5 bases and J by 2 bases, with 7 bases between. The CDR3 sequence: CASSRITYEQYF. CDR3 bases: TGTGCCAGCAGTCGGATAACCTACGAGCAGTACTTC.

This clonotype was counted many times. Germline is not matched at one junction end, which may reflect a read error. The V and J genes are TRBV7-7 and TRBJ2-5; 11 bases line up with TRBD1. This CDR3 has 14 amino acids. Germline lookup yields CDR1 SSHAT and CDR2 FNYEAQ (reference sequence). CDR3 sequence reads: CASSRTGGEETQYF. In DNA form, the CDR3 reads TGTGCTAGCAGCCGGACAGGGGGCGAGGAGACCCAGTACTTC. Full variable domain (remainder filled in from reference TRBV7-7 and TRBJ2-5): GAGVSQSPRYKVTKRGQDVTLRCDPISSHATLYWYQQALGQGPEFLTYFNYEAQPDKSGLPSDRFSAERPEGSISTLTIQRTEQRDSAMYRCASSRTGGEETQYFGPGTRLLVL.

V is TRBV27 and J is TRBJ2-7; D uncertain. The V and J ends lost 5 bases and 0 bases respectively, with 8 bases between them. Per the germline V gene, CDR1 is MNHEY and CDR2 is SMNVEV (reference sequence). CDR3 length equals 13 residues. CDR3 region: CASSAVDSYEQYF. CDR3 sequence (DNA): TGTGCCAGCAGTGCGGTTGACTCCTACGAGCAGTACTTC.

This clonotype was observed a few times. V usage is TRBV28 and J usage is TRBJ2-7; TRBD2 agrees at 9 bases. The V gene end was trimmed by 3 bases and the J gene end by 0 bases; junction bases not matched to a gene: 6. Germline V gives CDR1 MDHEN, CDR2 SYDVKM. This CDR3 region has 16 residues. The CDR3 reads CASSFPASGISYEQYF. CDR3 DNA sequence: TGTGCCAGCAGTTTCCCCGCTAGCGGGATCTCCTACGAGCAGTACTTC.